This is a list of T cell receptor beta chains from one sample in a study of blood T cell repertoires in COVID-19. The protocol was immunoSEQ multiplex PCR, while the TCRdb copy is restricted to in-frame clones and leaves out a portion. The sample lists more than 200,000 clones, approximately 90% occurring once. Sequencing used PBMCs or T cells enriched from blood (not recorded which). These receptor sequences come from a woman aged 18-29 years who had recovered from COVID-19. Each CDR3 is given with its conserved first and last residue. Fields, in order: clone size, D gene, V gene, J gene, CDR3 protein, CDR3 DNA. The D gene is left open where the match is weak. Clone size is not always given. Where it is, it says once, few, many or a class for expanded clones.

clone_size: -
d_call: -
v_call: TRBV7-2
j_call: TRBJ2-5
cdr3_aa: CASSSDSPGETQYF
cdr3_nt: TGTGCCAGCAGTTCCGACTCCCCAGGGGAGACCCAGTACTTC

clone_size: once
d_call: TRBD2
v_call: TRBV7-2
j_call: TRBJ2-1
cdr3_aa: CASSFTLLAGGYSEQFF
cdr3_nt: TGTGCCAGCAGCTTTACCCTCTTGGCGGGGGGGTACAGTGAGCAGTTCTTC

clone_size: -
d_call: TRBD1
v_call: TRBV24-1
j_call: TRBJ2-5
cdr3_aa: CATSDFGQGQETQYF
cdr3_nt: TGTGCCACCAGTGATTTTGGACAGGGCCAAGAGACCCAGTACTTC

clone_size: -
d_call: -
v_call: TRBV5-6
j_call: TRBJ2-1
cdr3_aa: CASSPQLGIEQFF
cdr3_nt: TGTGCCAGCAGCCCCCAACTAGGAATTGAGCAGTTCTTC

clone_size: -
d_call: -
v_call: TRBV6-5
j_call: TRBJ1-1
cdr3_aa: CASSYSGRQNTEAFF
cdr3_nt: TGTGCCAGCAGTTACTCGGGCCGTCAGAACACTGAAGCTTTCTTT

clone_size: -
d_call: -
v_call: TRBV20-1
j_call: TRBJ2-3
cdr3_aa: CSASLASDTQYF
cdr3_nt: TGCAGTGCTAGTCTAGCATCAGATACGCAGTATTTT

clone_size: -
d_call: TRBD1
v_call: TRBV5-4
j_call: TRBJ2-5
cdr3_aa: CASSRGRGQADQETQYF
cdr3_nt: TGTGCCAGCAGCCGGGGGCGGGGACAGGCCGACCAAGAGACCCAGTACTTC

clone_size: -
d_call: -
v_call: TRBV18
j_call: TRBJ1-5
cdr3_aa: CASSPSVHRLNQPQHF
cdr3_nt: TGTGCCAGCTCACCATCCGTACACCGTCTTAATCAGCCCCAGCATTTT

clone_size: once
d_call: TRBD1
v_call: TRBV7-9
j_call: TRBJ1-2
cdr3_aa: CASSQDRANYGYTF
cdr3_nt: TGTGCCAGCAGCCAGGACAGGGCCAACTATGGCTACACCTTC

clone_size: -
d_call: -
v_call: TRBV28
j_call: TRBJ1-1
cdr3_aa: CASSSTAMNTEAFF
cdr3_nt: TGTGCCAGCAGTTCGACAGCCATGAACACTGAAGCTTTCTTT

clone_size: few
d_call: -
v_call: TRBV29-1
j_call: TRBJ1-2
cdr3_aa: CSVEIGDYGYTF
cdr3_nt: TGCAGCGTTGAAATAGGGGACTATGGCTACACCTTC

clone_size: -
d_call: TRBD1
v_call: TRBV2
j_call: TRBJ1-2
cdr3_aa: CASKTGNGYTF
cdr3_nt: TGTGCCAGCAAGACAGGGAATGGCTACACCTTC

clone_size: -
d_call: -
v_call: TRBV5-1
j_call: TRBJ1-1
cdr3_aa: CASSLAPAGQGGSNTEAFF
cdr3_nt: TGCGCCAGCAGCTTGGCCCCCGCGGGGCAGGGCGGATCTAACACTGAAGCTTTCTTT

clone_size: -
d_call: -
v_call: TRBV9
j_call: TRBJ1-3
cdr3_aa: CASSAHGGASGNTIYF
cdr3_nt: TGTGCCAGCAGCGCGCATGGGGGCGCGTCTGGAAACACCATATATTTT

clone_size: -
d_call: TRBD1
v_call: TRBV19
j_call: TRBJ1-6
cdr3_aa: CASSLGDRVNSPLHF
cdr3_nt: TGTGCCAGTAGTCTTGGGGACAGGGTTAATTCACCCCTCCACTTT

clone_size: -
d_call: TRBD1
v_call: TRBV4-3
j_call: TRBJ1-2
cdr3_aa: CASSQASRGYGYTF
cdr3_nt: TGCGCCAGCAGCCAAGCCTCCAGGGGGTACGGCTACACCTTC

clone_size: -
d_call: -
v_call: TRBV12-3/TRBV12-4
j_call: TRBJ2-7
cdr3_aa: CASSLVDRAEQYF
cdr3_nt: TGTGCCAGCAGTTTAGTAGACAGAGCCGAGCAGTACTTC

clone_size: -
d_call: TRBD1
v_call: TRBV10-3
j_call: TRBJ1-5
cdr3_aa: CAIKGDSDYQPQHF
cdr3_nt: TGTGCCATCAAGGGGGACAGCGACTATCAGCCCCAGCATTTT

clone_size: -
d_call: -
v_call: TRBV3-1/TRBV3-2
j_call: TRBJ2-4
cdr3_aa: CASSQITSAEGENIQYF
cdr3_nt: TGTGCCAGCAGCCAGATTACTAGCGCCGAGGGGGAAAACATTCAGTACTTC

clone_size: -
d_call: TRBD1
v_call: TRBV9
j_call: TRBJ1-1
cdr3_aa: CASSVIQLRQGRRCGSEAFF
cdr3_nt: TGTGCCAGCAGCGTTATACAACTCCGACAGGGCAGGCGGTGTGGGTCTGAAGCTTTCTTT

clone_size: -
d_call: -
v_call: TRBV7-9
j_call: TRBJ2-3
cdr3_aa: CASSPMALRDTQYF
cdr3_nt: TGTGCCAGCAGCCCCATGGCCCTCCGAGATACGCAGTATTTT

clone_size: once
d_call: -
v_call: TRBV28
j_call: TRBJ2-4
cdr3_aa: CASLPSSGADKNIQYF
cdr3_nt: TGTGCCAGCTTACCCTCGTCGGGTGCGGACAAAAACATTCAGTACTTC

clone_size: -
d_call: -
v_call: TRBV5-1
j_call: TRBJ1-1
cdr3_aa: CASSPNPDRNTEAFF
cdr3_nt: TGCGCCAGCAGCCCGAACCCGGACAGGAACACTGAAGCTTTCTTT

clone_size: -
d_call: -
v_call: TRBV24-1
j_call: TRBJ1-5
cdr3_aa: CATSDTGNSAPQHF
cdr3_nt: TGTGCCACCAGTGATACAGGGAATAGCGCGCCCCAGCATTTT

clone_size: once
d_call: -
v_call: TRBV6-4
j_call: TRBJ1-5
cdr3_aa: CASSRETNQPQHF
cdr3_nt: TGTGCCAGCAGCCGGGAAACCAATCAGCCCCAGCATTTT

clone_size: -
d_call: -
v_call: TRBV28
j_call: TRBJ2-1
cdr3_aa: CAAGRLPFSYNEQFF
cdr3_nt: TGTGCCGCGGGGAGGCTGCCTTTCTCCTACAATGAGCAGTTCTTC

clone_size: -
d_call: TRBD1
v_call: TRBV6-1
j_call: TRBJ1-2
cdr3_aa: CASSEAPLWDREHGYTF
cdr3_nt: TGTGCCAGCAGTGAAGCTCCTTTGTGGGACAGGGAACATGGCTACACCTTC

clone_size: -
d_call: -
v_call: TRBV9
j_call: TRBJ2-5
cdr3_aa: CASSVAGQETQYF
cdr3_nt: TGTGCCAGCAGCGTAGCAGGGCAAGAGACCCAGTACTTC

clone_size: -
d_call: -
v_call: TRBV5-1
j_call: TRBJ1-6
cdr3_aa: CASSRTRAENSPLHF
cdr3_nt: TGCGCCAGCAGCCGAACCAGGGCAGAAAATTCACCCCTCCACTTT

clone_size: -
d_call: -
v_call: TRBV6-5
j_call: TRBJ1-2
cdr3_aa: CASRARGASYGYTF
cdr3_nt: TGTGCCAGCAGGGCTCGGGGGGCGAGTTATGGCTACACCTTC

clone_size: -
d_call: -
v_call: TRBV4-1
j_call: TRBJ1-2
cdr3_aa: CASSQVNRGGGYTF
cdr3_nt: TGCGCCAGCAGCCAAGTAAACAGAGGAGGGGGCTACACCTTC

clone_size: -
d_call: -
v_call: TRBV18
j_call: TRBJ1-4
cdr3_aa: CASSSDSNEKLFF
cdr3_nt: TGTGCCAGCTCATCGGACAGTAATGAAAAACTGTTTTTT

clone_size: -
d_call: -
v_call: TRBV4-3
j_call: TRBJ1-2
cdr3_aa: CASSQDVAENYGYTF
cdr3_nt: TGCGCCAGCAGCCAAGATGTCGCGGAGAACTATGGCTACACCTTC

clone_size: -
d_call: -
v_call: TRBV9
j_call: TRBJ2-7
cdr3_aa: CASSVSPLSYEQYF
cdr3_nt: TGTGCCAGCAGCGTAAGCCCCCTGTCCTACGAGCAGTACTTC

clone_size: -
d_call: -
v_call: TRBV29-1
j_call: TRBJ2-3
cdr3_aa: CSVAQGSSTDTQYF
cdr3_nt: TGCAGCGTCGCTCAGGGGTCTAGCACAGATACGCAGTATTTT

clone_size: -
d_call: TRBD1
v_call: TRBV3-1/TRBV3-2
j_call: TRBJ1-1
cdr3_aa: CASSRTGGFVTEAFF
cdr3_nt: TGTGCCAGCAGCCGAACAGGGGGTTTCGTCACTGAAGCTTTCTTT

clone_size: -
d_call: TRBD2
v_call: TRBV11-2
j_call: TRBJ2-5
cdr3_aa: CASTLLAGPQETQYF
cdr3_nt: TGTGCCAGCACCCTACTAGCGGGCCCCCAAGAGACCCAGTACTTC

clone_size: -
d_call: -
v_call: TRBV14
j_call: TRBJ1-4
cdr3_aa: CASSLRDMNEKLFF
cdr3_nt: TGTGCCAGCAGCCTCCGGGACATGAATGAAAAACTGTTTTTT

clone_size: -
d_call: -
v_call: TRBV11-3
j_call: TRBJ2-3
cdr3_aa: CASSNGGTDTQYF
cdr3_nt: TGTGCCAGCAGCAACGGGGGCACAGATACGCAGTATTTT

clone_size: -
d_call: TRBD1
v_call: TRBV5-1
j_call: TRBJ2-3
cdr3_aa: CASSIGMRDRATDTQYF
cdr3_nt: TGCGCCAGCAGCATCGGGATGCGGGACAGGGCCACAGATACGCAGTATTTT

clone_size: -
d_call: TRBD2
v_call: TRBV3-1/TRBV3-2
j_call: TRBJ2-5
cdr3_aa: CASSPSGGPSETQYF
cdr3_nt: TGTGCCAGCAGTCCTAGCGGGGGCCCCTCGGAGACCCAGTACTTC

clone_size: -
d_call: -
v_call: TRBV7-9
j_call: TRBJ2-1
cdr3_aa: CASSLVLNEQFF
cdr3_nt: TGTGCCAGCAGCTTAGTCCTTAATGAGCAGTTCTTC

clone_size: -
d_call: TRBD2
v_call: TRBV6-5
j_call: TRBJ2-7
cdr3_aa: CATQGAGNEQYF
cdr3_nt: TGTGCCACCCAAGGAGCGGGGAACGAGCAGTACTTC

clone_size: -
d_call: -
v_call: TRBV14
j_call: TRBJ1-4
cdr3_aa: CASSPGRGSEKLFF
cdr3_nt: TGTGCCAGCAGTCCAGGAAGGGGTAGTGAAAAACTGTTTTTT

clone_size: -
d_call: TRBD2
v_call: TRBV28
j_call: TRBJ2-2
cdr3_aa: CASSFLPGRGTGELFF
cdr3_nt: TGTGCCAGCAGTTTTCTTCCCGGGAGGGGTACCGGGGAGCTGTTTTTT

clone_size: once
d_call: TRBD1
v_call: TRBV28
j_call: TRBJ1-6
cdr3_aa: CASSSLTGVNSPLHF
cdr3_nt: TGTGCCAGCAGCTCCCTGACAGGGGTGAATTCACCCCTCCACTTT

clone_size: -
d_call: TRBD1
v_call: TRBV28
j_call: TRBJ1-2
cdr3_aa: CASSLRSGTGVNYGYTF
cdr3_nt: TGTGCCAGCAGCTTGAGGTCCGGGACAGGGGTCAACTATGGCTACACCTTC

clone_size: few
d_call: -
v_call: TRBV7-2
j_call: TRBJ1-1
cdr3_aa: CASSLGSGLGAFF
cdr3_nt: TGTGCCAGCAGCTTAGGTTCAGGGCTGGGAGCTTTCTTT

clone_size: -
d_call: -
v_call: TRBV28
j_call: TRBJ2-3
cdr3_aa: CASSLSLSGADTQYF
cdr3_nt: TGTGCCAGCAGTTTGTCCCTGTCGGGGGCAGATACGCAGTATTTT

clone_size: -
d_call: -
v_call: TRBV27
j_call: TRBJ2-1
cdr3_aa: CASGEAEYNEQFF
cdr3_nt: TGTGCCAGCGGGGAAGCGGAATACAATGAGCAGTTCTTC

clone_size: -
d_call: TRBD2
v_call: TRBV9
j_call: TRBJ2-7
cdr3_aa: CASGRTSGSWHEQYF
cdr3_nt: TGTGCCAGCGGAAGGACTAGCGGGAGTTGGCACGAGCAGTACTTC

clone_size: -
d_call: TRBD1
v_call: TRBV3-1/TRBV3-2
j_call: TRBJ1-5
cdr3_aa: CASSQGQGLEPQHF
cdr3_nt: TGTGCCAGCAGCCAAGGACAGGGGTTGGAGCCCCAGCATTTT

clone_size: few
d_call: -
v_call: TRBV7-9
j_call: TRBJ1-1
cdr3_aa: CASSQQGNTEAFF
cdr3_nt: TGTGCCAGCAGCCAACAGGGGAACACTGAAGCTTTCTTT

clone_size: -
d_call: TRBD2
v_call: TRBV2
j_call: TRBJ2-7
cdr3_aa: CASRPETSGLYEQYF
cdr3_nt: TGTGCCAGCAGGCCTGAGACTAGCGGACTCTACGAGCAGTACTTC

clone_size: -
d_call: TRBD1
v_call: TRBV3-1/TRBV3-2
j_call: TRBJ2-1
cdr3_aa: CASSRQPGQGASGEQFF
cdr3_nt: TGTGCCAGCAGCCGCCAACCGGGACAGGGGGCCTCAGGTGAGCAGTTCTTC

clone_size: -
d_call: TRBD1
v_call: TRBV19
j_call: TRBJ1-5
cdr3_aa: CASSFGTGAYNQPQHF
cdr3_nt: TGTGCCAGTAGTTTCGGGACAGGGGCGTACAATCAGCCCCAGCATTTT

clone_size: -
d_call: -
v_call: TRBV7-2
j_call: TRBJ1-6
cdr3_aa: CASSLRGNSYNSPLHF
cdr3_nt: TGTGCCAGCAGCTTAAGAGGCAACTCCTATAATTCACCCCTCCACTTT

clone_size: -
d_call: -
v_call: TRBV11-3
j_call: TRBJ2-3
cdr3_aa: CASSFFDTQSFLDTQYF
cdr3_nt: TGTGCCAGCAGCTTCTTCGACACTCAATCCTTTCTGGATACGCAGTATTTT

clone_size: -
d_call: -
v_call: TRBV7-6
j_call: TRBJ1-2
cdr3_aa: CASTTLGGIDGYTF
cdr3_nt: TGTGCCAGCACCACCCTCGGAGGGATCGATGGCTACACCTTC

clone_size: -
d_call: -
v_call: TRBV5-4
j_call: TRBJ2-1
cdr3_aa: CASSLGGSVPYNEQFF
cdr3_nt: TGTGCCAGCAGCTTGGGGGGCAGCGTTCCTTACAATGAGCAGTTCTTC